This T cell receptor (beta chain) appears in the sequencing data of a study of blood T cell repertoires in COVID-19 (dated by TCRdb to about 2020). Looking at the study overall: Samples from collaborators originated in the United States, Italy and Spain and spanned both the acute and convalescent phases of COVID-19. HLA class I and class II types, where available, came from metadata supplied by the sample provider rather than from assay-based typing. The samples were drawn from the first 160 participants of the ongoing ImmuneRACE study and from over 950 subjects provided by 6 global collaborators. Nearly every sample came with metadata listing a de-identified subject ID, COVID-19 status, age in years and sex. The prospective study material was composed of cDNA or gDNA derived from T cells, B-cell-depleted T cells, or PBMCs. Deeply sampled blood TCRbeta repertoires from subjects exposed to, actively infected with, or recovered from COVID-19 were included in the dataset. The repertoires were released in a freely available public database meant as a resource for research on the immune response to SARS-CoV-2.

This clone appeared once. No antigen is known for it. There are no base qualities to consult, and no much larger clone falls within one base. The immunoSEQ Assay, a bias-controlled multiplex PCR, was used to amplify TCRbeta CDR3 regions from genomic DNA. The original methods were these. Nucleated cell counts per sample were estimated from amplification of reference gene primers within the assay. To quantify the absolute abundance of each unique TCRbeta CDR3 rearrangement, sequence reads were collapsed and filtered. Productive Simpson clonality was computed per sample as the square root of Simpson's diversity index over productive rearrangements. The clones in this table, taken by TCRdb from immuneACCESS, are in-frame only. Not every clone is retained; where verified, under half of the shortfall comes from an unresolved V gene, and the cause of the rest is unknown. That table is the source of V, J and clone size, and D and trimming were worked out from the DNA. The sample table lists 180,000 or so clones, around 80% of them with a count of one. The ten largest clones represent 2.5% to 3% of the sample.

The CDR3 runs 14 amino acids, cysteine and phenylalanine included. Only the CDR3 part of the read is kept: 42 bases, read in frame from the first base. The junction shows trimming of 0 bases on V and 7 bases on J, plus 13 bases between the germline ends. The germline V gene encodes CDR1 SGHNT and CDR2 YYREEE (reference sequence). The collaborating institutions used their own protocols to collect whole blood in K2EDTA tubes. For TCRbeta analysis, collaborator samples were shipped as frozen whole blood, as isolated PBMCs, or as DNA extracted from either sample type. Study-level results and caveats: The amount of clinical and demographic metadata varied by source and participant and was provided uncurated.

The chain is made from TRBV5-4 and TRBJ2-5; TRBD2 is perhaps the D gene, given 5 matching bases. Specimen: peripheral blood. This clonotype originated in a woman aged 80 or over with active or convalescent COVID-19. DNA sequence: TGTGCCAGCAGCTTGGAGGGCACCCGGGGGACCCAGTACTTC. This gives the protein CASSLEGTRGTQYF.